The 17 T cell receptor beta chains reported below all come from one sample, sequenced in a study of PD-1 blockade in classical Hodgkin lymphoma. TCRdb's table, derived via immunoSEQ multiplex PCR, lists solely in-frame clones and lacks some. The sample has 50,000 to 65,000 clones; approximately 90% are singletons. Each patient's relapse followed autologous stem cell transplantation, and brentuximab vedotin exposure varied. The sample here was peripheral blood mononuclear cells (PBMCs), taken before the second cycle of nivolumab. The receptors derive from a human donor with classical Hodgkin lymphoma.

The V and J genes are TRBV4-3 and TRBJ2-7; tentative D call: TRBD1 (6 bases). Germline lookup yields CDR1 LGHNA and CDR2 YSLEER. The CDR3 length is 14 residues. V dropped 0 bases and J dropped 2 bases, with 8 bases sitting between them. CDR3 loop: CASSQEAGAYEQYF. CDR3 nucleotide sequence: TGCGCCAGCAGCCAAGAGGCAGGGGCCTACGAGCAGTACTTC.

This chain joins TRBV9 and TRBJ2-7; TRBD2 aligns across 9 bases. Germline V gene data show CDR1 as SGDLS and CDR2 as YYNGEE. The CDR3 runs 15 residues. Trimming removed 0 bases from V and 0 bases from J; junction bases left unmatched: 1. The CDR3, as DNA: TGTGCCAGCAGCGTAGGGACTAGCGTCTCCTACGAGCAGTACTTC. The encoded protein is CASSVGTSVSYEQYF.

This clone has a single count. V usage is TRBV5-6 and J usage is TRBJ2-3; D not certain. The V end was cut by 3 bases, the J end by 5 bases, with 19 bases between. This CDR3 spans 16 amino acids. Germline CDR1 and CDR2: SGHDT and YYEEEE. CDR3 loop: CASSYPGVKAEDTQYF. The CDR3 region has the DNA TGTGCCAGCAGCTACCCGGGCGTTAAGGCCGAAGATACGCAGTATTTT.

This chain's CDR3 is CASSLVTPREGETQYF. DNA for the CDR3: TGTGCCAGCAGCTTGGTTACCCCGAGGGAGGGAGAGACCCAGTACTTC. This sequence joins TRBV5-4 and TRBJ2-5; TRBD2 matches at 7 bases. The ends lost 0 bases at V and 4 bases at J; junction bases unmatched: 9. The CDR3 extends over 16 amino acids. Germline V gives CDR1 SGHNT, CDR2 YYREEE (reference sequence).

The chain couples TRBV6-5 to TRBJ1-1; D call uncertain. The CDR3 totals 12 residues. Germline CDR1 reads MNHEY; CDR2 reads SVGAGI. V was cut by 6 bases and J by 7 bases, with 12 bases left in between. The CDR3 DNA reads as TGTGCCAGCAGCCCCAGCCGGATTGAAGCTTTCTTT. Its translation: CASSPSRIEAFF.

The chain carries TRBV19 and TRBJ1-2; D might be TRBD1 (5 bases). V lost 5 bases and J 2 bases, leaving 6 bases between the germline ends. Germline CDR1 is LNHDA and CDR2 is SQIVND (reference sequence). The CDR3 extends over 12 amino acids. The chain's CDR3 is CASSDSNYGYTF. The CDR3, as DNA: TGTGCCAGTAGTGACAGCAACTATGGCTACACCTTC. Together with reference TRBV19 and TRBJ1-2, the CDR3 gives the full variable domain: DGGITQSPKYLFRKEGQNVTLSCEQNLNHDAMYWYRQDPGQGLRLIYYSQIVNDFQKGDIAEGYSVSREKKESFPLTVTSAQKNPTAFYLCASSDSNYGYTFGSGTRLTVV.

The gene calls are TRBV19 and TRBJ2-3; 7 bases are a match to TRBD1. Germline CDR1 reads LNHDA; CDR2 reads SQIVND (reference sequence). The V and J ends lost 1 base and 2 bases, in that order; junction bases with no gene match: 9. The CDR3 loop spans 17 amino acids. CDR3 nucleotide sequence: TGTGCCAGTAGTATAGTGTCAAGGACAGGAGACACAGATACGCAGTATTTT. Amino acid sequence: CASSIVSRTGDTDTQYF.

The V call is TRBV7-9, the J call TRBJ1-4, with no clear D. Trimming removed 5 bases from V and 0 bases from J, with 13 bases in between. This CDR3 is built from 16 residues. Germline CDR1 SEHNR, CDR2 FQNEAQ (reference sequence). The CDR3 DNA sequence: TGTGCCAGCAGCCACGGCGGCACCTCAACTAATGAAAAACTGTTTTTT. Its protein product is CASSHGGTSTNEKLFF.

The V call is TRBV4-1, the J call TRBJ1-1; D gene unclear. V was trimmed by 0 bases and J by 0 bases, leaving 5 bases between them. Germline CDR1 reads MGHRA; CDR2 reads YSYEKL. The CDR3 loop spans 14 amino acids. CDR3 in DNA: TGCGCCAGCAGCCAAGACGGTCTGAACACTGAAGCTTTCTTT. This gives the protein CASSQDGLNTEAFF.

The chain couples TRBV4-2 to TRBJ2-3; 9 nucleotides match TRBD2. In germline, CDR1 is LGHNA, CDR2 YNFKEQ. CDR3 length: 19 amino acids. V lost 0 bases, J lost 6 bases, and 16 bases stayed unmatched. CDR3 coding DNA: TGTGCCAGCAGCCAAGAAGGGTCGCTGGCGGGGGGGCCGAGGGATACGCAGTATTTT. Translation gives CASSQEGSLAGGPRDTQYF.

This clone was seen more than once but under ten times. The V and J genes are TRBV4-3 and TRBJ2-7; TRBD1 agrees at 12 bases. Germline CDR1 is LGHNA and CDR2 is YSLEER. V lost 4 bases and J lost 5; bases outside the gene matches: 3. The CDR3 is made up of 14 amino acids. CDR3 in DNA: TGCGCCAGCAGCCTTGGGACAGGGGGCAACGAGCAGTACTTC. It codes for CASSLGTGGNEQYF.

The chain has TRBV4-2 and TRBJ2-1, with a weak D call TRBD2 (5 bases). V lost 0 bases, J lost 3 bases, and 9 bases lay in between. This CDR3 has 15 residues. Germline assignment: CDR1 LGHNA and CDR2 YNFKEQ. The CDR3 is CASSQDKEGYNEQFF. The CDR3 DNA reads as TGTGCCAGCAGCCAAGATAAAGAGGGCTACAATGAGCAGTTCTTC.

The chain carries TRBV7-8 and TRBJ2-3; 10 bases fit TRBD1. Trimming cost V 3 bases and J 4 bases; bases outside gene matches: 7. The V gene's germline CDR1 is SGHVS and CDR2 FQNEAQ. The CDR3 is 16 residues long. CDR3 sequence: CASSLGQGRLADTQYF. CDR3 sequence (DNA): TGTGCCAGCAGCTTGGGACAGGGGAGGTTGGCAGATACGCAGTATTTT.

The chain joins TRBV11-2 to TRBJ2-7; possible D gene TRBD2, 7 bases. The CDR3 sequence is 15 residues long. Trimming removed 1 base from V and 6 bases from J, with 16 bases in between. Germline CDR1 and CDR2: SGHAT and FQNNGV. As DNA, the CDR3 is TGTGCCAGCAGCTTAGCGCAGGGGTGGGAGGGCGAGCAGTACTTC. Protein sequence: CASSLAQGWEGEQYF.

The chain recombines TRBV30 with TRBJ1-2, with 7 bases fitting TRBD1. CDR1 is GTSNPN, CDR2 SVGIG, per germline (reference sequence). This CDR3 is built from 13 residues. J was trimmed by 7 bases and V by 2 bases; bases with no gene match: 7. CDR3 nucleotides: TGTGCCTGGAGTAATACAGGGGTCGGTGGCTACACCTTC. Amino acid sequence: CAWSNTGVGGYTF.

The chain joins TRBV2 to TRBJ1-1, with 7 positions matching TRBD1. Germline CDR1 reads SNHLY; CDR2 reads FYNNEI. The CDR3 totals 15 residues. V shed 7 bases and J 0 bases; nucleotides not matched to a gene: 8. This CDR3 is CASMSRGLVNTEAFF. CDR3 coding DNA: TGTGCCAGCATGTCAAGGGGGCTAGTGAACACTGAAGCTTTCTTT.

The V gene is TRBV28, the J gene TRBJ2-1; 10 nucleotides align to TRBD1. In germline, CDR1 is MDHEN, CDR2 SYDVKM. The CDR3 is 13 residues long. The V segment lost 4 bases and the J segment 9 bases; nucleotides outside the gene matches: 3. The CDR3 DNA reads as TGTGCCAGCAGTTCCGGGACAGGGGCTGAGCAGTTCTTC. Translating it yields CASSSGTGAEQFF.